Presented here are 9 T cell receptor beta chains from one specimen sequenced in a study of lymphopenia after photon versus proton radiotherapy. The table came from immunoSEQ multiplex PCR; TCRdb's copy has only in-frame clones and leaves some out. The sample holds 40,000 to 55,000 clones, 92% seen once. The material sequenced was peripheral blood, taken from a patient treated with photon-based radiotherapy. The receptors shown here come from a woman in her thirties or forties with cholangiocarcinoma.

The chain is built from TRBV27 and TRBJ1-1, with 7 nucleotides matching TRBD1. In germline, CDR1 is MNHEY, CDR2 SMNVEV (reference sequence). Losses at the gene ends were 2 bases for V and 1 base for J; bases not matched to a gene: 1. The length of the CDR3 is 14 residues. As DNA, the CDR3 is TGTGCCAGCAGTTTACAGGGGGGGAACACTGAAGCTTTCTTT. As protein: CASSLQGGNTEAFF.

The chain couples TRBV7-9 to TRBJ1-1; D possibly corresponds to TRBD1 (6 bases). CDR3 length: 14 residues. The germline V gene has CDR1 SEHNR and CDR2 FQNEAQ (reference sequence). V lost 6 bases to trimming and J lost 0 bases, with 11 bases between them. The CDR3 loop is CASSHGQLNTEAFF. CDR3 nucleotides: TGTGCCAGCAGTCATGGACAGTTGAACACTGAAGCTTTCTTT.

The J gene is TRBJ2-7, the V gene TRBV9, with unresolved D. The CDR3 extends over 13 amino acids. Trimming stripped 1 base from V and 3 bases from J, with 8 bases between. CDR1 and CDR2 (germline): SGDLS, YYNGEE. This CDR3 is CASSVRTDYEQYF. The CDR3 region has the DNA TGTGCCAGCAGCGTAAGAACCGACTACGAGCAGTACTTC. The full variable domain, in which reference TRBV9 and TRBJ2-7 provide the parts outside the CDR3, is DSGVTQTPKHLITATGQRVTLRCSPRSGDLSVYWYQQSLDQGLQFLIQYYNGEERAKGNILERFSAQQFPDLHSELNLSSLELGDSALYFCASSVRTDYEQYFGPGTRLTVT.

The rearrangement uses TRBV10-2 and TRBJ2-3; D unclear. The V gene lost 9 bases and the J gene lost 5 bases, with 6 bases spanning the gap. Germline CDR1 reads WSHSY; CDR2 reads SAAADI. This CDR3 spans 10 amino acids. The DNA of the CDR3 is TGCGCCAGTCTTCAAGATACGCAGTATTTT. It codes for CASLQDTQYF.

V and J are TRBV6-6 and TRBJ2-2; D gene unclear. Deletions cut 0 bases from V and 6 bases from J, with 8 bases between. CDR3 length: 14 residues. CDR1 and CDR2 (germline): MNHNY, SVGAGI (reference sequence). CDR3 sequence (DNA): TGTGCCAGCAGTTACTCGCCAAGCGCCGGGGAGCTGTTTTTT. Translating gives CASSYSPSAGELFF.

This clone was recorded once. The V call is TRBV28, the J call TRBJ2-7; maybe TRBD1 (7 bases). The germline V and J ends were trimmed by 7 bases and 6 bases, with 19 bases remaining between them. Germline CDR1 and CDR2: MDHEN and SYDVKM. The length of the CDR3 is 14 residues. CDR3 DNA sequence: TGTGCCAGCATGGACTACAGGGGCCCAGGCGAGCAGTACTTC. Protein product: CASMDYRGPGEQYF.

The gene calls are TRBV19 and TRBJ1-4; maybe TRBD1 (6 bases). Germline CDR1 and CDR2: LNHDA and SQIVND (reference sequence). Trimming took off 4 bases at V and 7 bases at J, with 13 bases between the two ends. The CDR3 is 14 residues long. The CDR3 DNA sequence: TGTGCCAGTAGTACAGCCGGGGGCCCTGAAAAACTGTTTTTT. Its translation is CASSTAGGPEKLFF.

Sample share makes this clone medium-sized. The chain has TRBV4-3 and TRBJ2-7; D not resolved. V lost 0 bases and J lost 3, with 15 bases in between. The CDR3 runs 16 residues. Germline lookup yields CDR1 LGHNA and CDR2 YSLEER. CDR3 in amino acids: CASSQDVNSNFYEQYF. The CDR3, as DNA: TGCGCCAGCAGCCAAGATGTGAATTCTAATTTCTACGAGCAGTACTTC.

The chain recombines TRBV2 with TRBJ2-7; the D gene is possibly TRBD2 (6 bases). The CDR3 length is 12 residues. V was cut by 4 bases and J by 3 bases, with 7 bases left in between. The germline V gene encodes CDR1 SNHLY and CDR2 FYNNEI. CDR3 bases: TGTGCCAGCAGTGGGGAGGACTACGAGCAGTACTTC. This translates into CASSGEDYEQYF.